The source of this TCR beta chain is a study of T cell responses to AZD1222 COVID-19 vaccine. Study-level points and caveats: Nearly half of spike-specific TCRs reportedly target variant regions that are unmutated in the B.1.351 and B.1.1.7 variants.

In germline, CDR1 is SGHAT, CDR2 FQNNGV. The CDR3 sequence is 15 residues long. V was shortened by 4 bases and J by 4 bases, with 13 bases between the two germline ends. Sequencing was performed with immunoSEQ multiplex PCR; in TCRdb, only in-frame clones are kept and a portion is missing. This table holds about 120,000 clones, over 85% found once. Concerning this clone itself: Its antigen is still unknown.

The receptor was derived from an adult in good health. Sequencing was performed on peripheral blood, taken on day 0 of AZD1222 vaccination. J is TRBJ1-4 and V is TRBV11-2; the D gene is possibly TRBD1 (5 bases). The CDR3 loop is CASSSGQGYNEKLFF. CDR3 nucleotides: TGTGCCAGCAGCTCCGGGCAGGGATATAATGAAAAACTGTTTTTT.